The next 7 T cell receptor beta chains were all read from a single sample in a study of identical twins. TCRdb itself ran the 5' RACE reads through MiXCR, one entry per CDR3 protein. The data contain under 900,000 distinct CDR3 sequences, 9% to 15% of them singletons. These data also featured in a second study, about yellow fever vaccine responses in identical twins.

Source material: PBMCs. The source of these receptors is a woman between 18 and 29 years old in good health.

This clonotype was detected many times. V usage is TRBV20-1 and J usage is TRBJ2-1; 8 bases map to TRBD2. Trimming at V came to 0 bases and at J to 4 bases, leaving 5 bases not matched to a gene. Germline loops: CDR1 DFQATT, CDR2 SNEGSKA (reference sequence). The length of the CDR3 is 15 residues. Here the CDR3 DNA reads TGCAGTGCTAGAGATCCACTAGCGGAATACAATGAGCAGTTCTTC. It translates to CSARDPLAEYNEQFF.

The rearrangement joins TRBV2 to TRBJ2-7; 8 nucleotides match TRBD1. V gave up 0 bases and J gave up 5 bases; unmatched junction bases: 9. The CDR3 extends over 16 amino acids. Germline CDR1 is SNHLY and CDR2 is FYNNEI. CDR3 region: CASSEARRTGSHEQYF. CDR3 nucleotide sequence: TGTGCCAGCAGTGAAGCGCGGAGGACAGGGTCCCACGAGCAGTACTTC.

This clonotype was seen a few times. The chain recombines TRBV20-1 with TRBJ2-3; 11 positions match TRBD2. The V and J ends lost 0 bases and 6 bases, in that order; junction bases with no gene match: 17. Germline loops: CDR1 DFQATT, CDR2 SNEGSKA (reference sequence). The length of the CDR3 is 19 residues. The CDR3 nucleotides read TGCAGTGCTAGAGACTTTTACGGACTAGCGGGCGGAAACGGGGATACGCAGTATTTT. It translates to CSARDFYGLAGGNGDTQYF.

This clonotype was counted between two and nine times. The CDR3, as DNA: TGCAGTGCCAATAGCGGGGGGCTCGCCCCCGGGGAGCTGTTTTTT. It codes for CSANSGGLAPGELFF. The rearrangement joins TRBV20-1 to TRBJ2-2; TRBD2 agrees at 10 bases. V dropped 6 bases and J dropped 6; count of bases not matched to a gene: 10. Germline CDR1 is DFQATT and CDR2 is SNEGSKA (reference sequence). This CDR3 spans 15 amino acids.

This clonotype was picked up many times. Here the CDR3 DNA reads TGCAGTGCCAGTCGGGGATTAGGCACCGGGGAGCTGTTTTTT. Its translation: CSASRGLGTGELFF. The rearrangement uses TRBV20-1 and TRBJ2-2, with a possible D match to TRBD2 (5 bases). This CDR3 has 14 residues. V shed 6 bases and J shed 4 bases, with 15 bases lying between them. Germline V gene lookup returns CDR1 DFQATT and CDR2 SNEGSKA (reference sequence).

The chain links TRBV12-3 or TRBV12-4 to TRBJ1-1; D possibly corresponds to TRBD1 (6 bases). The V and J ends lost 4 bases and 13 bases respectively, with 16 bases between them. This CDR3 contains 12 residues. CDR3 in amino acids: CASSSDRRLGFF. CDR3 DNA sequence: TGTGCCAGCAGTTCTGACAGGAGGCTGGGTTTCTTT.

The rearrangement links TRBV7-2 to TRBJ2-1; TRBD2 aligns across 8 bases. Germline V gives CDR1 SGHTA, CDR2 FQGNSA. J gave up 7 bases and V 2 bases, and 13 bases lay outside the gene matches. The CDR3 spans 17 residues. This CDR3 is CASSLSILAAPGNEQFF. Here the CDR3 DNA reads TGTGCCAGCAGCTTAAGCATACTAGCGGCCCCGGGGAATGAGCAGTTCTTC.